One sample yielded the 17 T cell receptor beta chains listed below, sequenced in a study of prognosis after radiotherapy for stage I lung cancer. Genomic DNA yielded TCR beta CDR3, amplified by two-round multiplex PCR. Gene-specific primers for each TRBV and TRBJ gene drove first-round PCR. TCRdb passed the multiplex PCR reads through MiXCR, listing each CDR3 protein once. The top ten hold 16% of the sample, which has some 34,000 distinct CDR3 sequences, 30% to 35% seen once. The starting material was PBMCs, obtained before or after stereotactic body radiation therapy (not recorded which). These receptors were collected from a donor over 45 with non-small cell lung cancer.

As concerns this clonotype: A far larger clone is only one base removed, so a read error is likely. The J gene is TRBJ1-2, the V gene TRBV6-5; TRBD1 matches at 11 bases. From germline, CDR1 is MNHEY and CDR2 SVGAGI. The CDR3 contains 16 residues. CDR3 bases: TGTGCCAGCAGTGACTCGGCGGACAGGGGGCTCTATGGCCACACCTTC. As protein: CASSDSADRGLYGHTF.

Comment on this clonotype: At one of its ends the junction is not consistent with the germline gene, which may arise from a read error. The J gene is TRBJ2-7, the V gene TRBV2, with unresolved D. CDR3 length equals 15 residues. Germline CDR1 and CDR2: SNHLY and FYNNEI. CDR3 nucleotides: TGTGCCAGCAGTGAGCTAAACTGGCAGTCCTACGAGCATTACTTC. Translated, it gives CASSELNWQSYEHYF.

This clonotype occurred many times. The genes are TRBV11-3 and TRBJ2-1; 14 positions match TRBD2. Per germline, CDR1 SGHNT and CDR2 YENEEA. Trimming at V came to 0 bases and at J to 8 bases, leaving 9 bases not matched to a gene. The CDR3 has 18 residues. CDR3 nucleotides: TGTGCCAGCAGCTTAGATACACCGGGACTAGCGGGAGATCATGAGCAGTTCTTC. Translated, it gives CASSLDTPGLAGDHEQFF.

This clonotype showed up many times. A read error may be the cause here, since a much bigger clone is one base away. The CDR3 sequence is CASSPPGRWHEQDF. CDR3 DNA sequence: TGTGCCAGCAGTCCCCCGGGTAGGTGGCACGAGCAGGACTTC. The chain employs TRBV28 and TRBJ2-7, with unresolved D. The CDR3 loop spans 14 amino acids. The germline V gene has CDR1 MDHEN and CDR2 SYDVKM.

This clonotype was picked up many times. This chain joins TRBV7-8 and TRBJ2-1; 7 positions agree with TRBD1. Germline V lookup: CDR1 SGHVS, CDR2 FQNEAQ. Unmatched junction bases numbered 2, after V lost 2 bases and J lost 1 base. CDR3 size: 15 residues. The CDR3 here is CASSLLQGSYNEQFF. The DNA of the CDR3 is TGTGCCAGCAGCTTATTACAGGGGTCCTACAATGAGCAGTTCTTC.

This clonotype has ten or more counts. The J gene is TRBJ1-3, the V gene TRBV4-1; D uncertain. Germline V lookup: CDR1 MGHRA, CDR2 YSYEKL. The CDR3 contains 17 residues. V was clipped by 0 bases and J by 1 base, with 13 bases between them. CDR3 DNA: TGCGCCAGCAGCCAAGATCGAGAGTCGAAATCTGGAAACACCATATATTTT. The encoded protein is CASSQDRESKSGNTIYF.

At least ten counts were recorded for this clonotype. V gene TRBV5-4 combines with J gene TRBJ2-2; 10 nucleotides match TRBD2. With 4 bases clipped from V and 3 bases from J, the junction kept 6 bases outside the gene matches. The CDR3 extends over 16 amino acids. Germline lookup yields CDR1 SGHNT and CDR2 YYREEE (reference sequence). The CDR3 DNA sequence: TGTGCCAGCAGCATAAGCGGGAGGGTGTACACCGGGGAGCTGTTTTTT. It specifies CASSISGRVYTGELFF.

This clonotype is medium-sized in the sample. The rearrangement uses TRBV5-1 and TRBJ1-2; 7 bases map to TRBD1. Germline V gene data show CDR1 as SGHRS and CDR2 as YFSETQ. With 3 bases clipped from V and 0 bases from J, the junction kept 2 bases outside the gene matches. The CDR3 runs 14 residues. The CDR3 region is CASSWGQSNYGYTF. As DNA, the CDR3 is TGCGCCAGCAGCTGGGGACAGTCTAACTATGGCTACACCTTC.

This clonotype ranks as medium-sized (0.01 to 0.1%). The CDR3 coding sequence is TGTGCCAGCAGTTTGCGACAGGGTCACACCGGGGAGCTGTTTTTT. Encoded protein: CASSLRQGHTGELFF. The chain links TRBV6-5 to TRBJ2-2; 7 nucleotides match TRBD1. The CDR3 has 15 residues. Per germline, CDR1 MNHEY and CDR2 SVGAGI. Trimming removed 4 bases from V and 3 bases from J; junction bases left unmatched: 5.

This clonotype was seen repeatedly, ten times or more. This chain connects TRBV18 to TRBJ2-3, with D unclear. This CDR3 contains 14 residues. The germline CDR1 and CDR2 sequences are KGHSH and LQKENI. The V and J ends lost 2 bases and 2 bases respectively, with 8 bases between them. The CDR3 nucleotides read TGTGCCAGCTCACCAGGCCTAAACACAGATACGCAGTATTTT. It encodes CASSPGLNTDTQYF. The full variable domain, with the rest looked up from reference TRBV18 and TRBJ2-3, is NAGVMQNPRHLVRRRGQEARLRCSPMKGHSHVYWYRQLPEEGLKFMVYLQKENIIDESGMPKERFSAEFPKEGPSILRIQQVVRGDSAAYFCASSPGLNTDTQYFGPGTRLTVL.

This clonotype was picked up one time. The chain links TRBV2 to TRBJ1-1, with D possibly being TRBD1 (5 bases). The V end lost 7 bases, the J end lost 11 bases, and 20 bases lay between the germline ends. The CDR3 extends over 13 amino acids. Germline CDR1 reads SNHLY; CDR2 reads FYNNEI. The CDR3 DNA reads TGTGCCAGCACTTCGGACACATCCGGGGAGGCTTTCTTT. Translating it yields CASTSDTSGEAFF. Variable domain in full (rest from reference TRBV2 and TRBJ1-1): EPEVTQTPSHQVTQMGQEVILRCVPISNHLYFYWYRQILGQKVEFLVSFYNNEISEKSEIFDDQFSVERPDGSNFTLKIRSTKLEDSAMYFCASTSDTSGEAFFGQGTRLTVV.

This clonotype was seen repeatedly, ten times or more. The chain uses TRBV5-6 and TRBJ1-2, with a weak D call TRBD1 (6 bases). The V gene lost 5 bases and the J gene lost 5 bases, with 19 bases spanning the gap. The CDR3 extends over 15 amino acids. The V gene's germline CDR1 is SGHDT and CDR2 YYEEEE. The CDR3 spells CASSPGRQALYGYTF. CDR3 coding DNA: TGTGCCAGCAGTCCGGGGAGACAGGCCCTTTATGGCTACACCTTC.

This clonotype has ten or more counts. The J gene is TRBJ1-3, the V gene TRBV7-9, with D possibly TRBD1 on 5 matching bases. This CDR3 region has 16 residues. Germline V CDR1 and CDR2: SEHNR, FQNEAQ (reference sequence). Trimming shortened V by 5 bases and J by 1 base, and 15 bases separated the two germline ends. The CDR3 protein is CASSPMTDLSGNTIYF. CDR3 coding DNA: TGTGCCAGCAGCCCAATGACAGATTTATCTGGAAACACCATATATTTT.

To note about this clonotype: A read error is the likely source, as a far larger clone sits one nucleotide away. The chain is built from TRBV6-5 and TRBJ1-5, with D uncertain. The CDR3 is made up of 13 amino acids. CDR1 and CDR2 (germline): MNHEY, SVGAGI. Trimming cost V 8 bases and J 6 bases, with 14 bases left between them. CDR3 sequence (DNA): TGTGCCAGCTATACGGGATCGGGTCAGCCCCAGCATTTT. Translated: CASYTGSGQPQHF.

This chain links TRBV20-1 with TRBJ2-2; the D gene is possibly TRBD2 (5 bases). V was clipped by 4 bases and J by 3 bases, with 6 bases between them. Germline V gene lookup returns CDR1 DFQATT and CDR2 SNEGSKA (reference sequence). This CDR3 is 12 amino acids long. The CDR3 here is CSAKRYTGELFF. The CDR3 DNA is TGCAGTGCTAAGCGGTACACCGGGGAGCTGTTTTTT.

The chain is built from TRBV4-3 and TRBJ1-1; no firm D call. The germline V gene has CDR1 LGHNA and CDR2 YSLEER. The V and J ends lost 3 bases and 6 bases respectively, with 20 bases between them. The CDR3 runs 16 residues. CDR3 DNA: TGCGCCAGCAGCCAGGACCCTCCGGCGGGGATGGCTGAAGCTTTCTTT. It translates to CASSQDPPAGMAEAFF.

V gene TRBV6-1 combines with J gene TRBJ2-1; the match to TRBD2 covers 7 bases. This CDR3 region has 14 residues. Germline V gives CDR1 MNHNS, CDR2 SASEGT. V shed 5 bases and J 8 bases; nucleotides not matched to a gene: 9. In DNA, the CDR3 is TGTGCCAGCAGTCGTCGGACTAGGCCCGATGAGCAGTTCTTC. It encodes CASSRRTRPDEQFF.